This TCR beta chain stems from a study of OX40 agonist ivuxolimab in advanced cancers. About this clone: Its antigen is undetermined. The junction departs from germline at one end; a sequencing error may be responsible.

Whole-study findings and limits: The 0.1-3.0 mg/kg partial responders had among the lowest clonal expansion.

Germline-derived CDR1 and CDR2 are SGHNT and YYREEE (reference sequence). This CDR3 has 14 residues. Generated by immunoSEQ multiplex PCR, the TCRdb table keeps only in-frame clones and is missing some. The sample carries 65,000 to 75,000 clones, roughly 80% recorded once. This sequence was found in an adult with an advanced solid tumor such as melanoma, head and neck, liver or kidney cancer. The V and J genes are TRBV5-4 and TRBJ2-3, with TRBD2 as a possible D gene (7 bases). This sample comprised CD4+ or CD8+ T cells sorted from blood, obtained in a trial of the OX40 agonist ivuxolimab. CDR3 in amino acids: CASSLGGPADTQYF. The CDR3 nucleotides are TGTGCCAGCAGTTTGGGGGGGCCGGCAGATACGCAGTATTTT.